This TCR beta chain was retrieved from a study of CD8 T cells in ankylosing spondylitis. This clonotype was counted many times. Each CDR3 protein gets one entry after TCRdb re-called the 5' RACE reads with MiXCR. The table shows a few hundred thousand distinct CDR3 sequences, with 15% to 20% occurring only once. CDR1 and CDR2 from the germline V gene are SGHRS and YFSETQ. The V gene lost 3 bases and the J gene lost 0 bases, with 5 bases spanning the gap. This CDR3 is 13 amino acids long. The clonotype was recovered from a male donor with ankylosing spondylitis or in good health (not recorded which). The rearrangement links TRBV5-1 to TRBJ2-3, with no clear D. Sequenced sample: blood, either unsorted or a sorted T cell fraction (not recorded which). CDR3 in amino acids: CASSSDSTDTQYF. The CDR3 DNA follows: TGCGCCAGCAGCTCGGACAGCACAGATACGCAGTATTTT.